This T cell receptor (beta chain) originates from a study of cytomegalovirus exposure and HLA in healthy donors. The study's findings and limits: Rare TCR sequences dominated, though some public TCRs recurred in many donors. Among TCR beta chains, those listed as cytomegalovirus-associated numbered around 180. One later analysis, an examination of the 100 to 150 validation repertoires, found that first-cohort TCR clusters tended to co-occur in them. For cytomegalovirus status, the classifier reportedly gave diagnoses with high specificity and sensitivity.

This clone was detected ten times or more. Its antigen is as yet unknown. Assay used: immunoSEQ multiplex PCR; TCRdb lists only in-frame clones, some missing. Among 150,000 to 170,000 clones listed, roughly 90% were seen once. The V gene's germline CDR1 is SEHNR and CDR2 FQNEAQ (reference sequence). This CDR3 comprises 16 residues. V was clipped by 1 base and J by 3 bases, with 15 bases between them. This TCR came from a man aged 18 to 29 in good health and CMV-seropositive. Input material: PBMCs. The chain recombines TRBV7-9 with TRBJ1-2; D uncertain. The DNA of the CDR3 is TGTGCCAGCAGCTTAGAGAGGAGTCTAACCTACTATGGCTACACCTTC. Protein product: CASSLERSLTYYGYTF.